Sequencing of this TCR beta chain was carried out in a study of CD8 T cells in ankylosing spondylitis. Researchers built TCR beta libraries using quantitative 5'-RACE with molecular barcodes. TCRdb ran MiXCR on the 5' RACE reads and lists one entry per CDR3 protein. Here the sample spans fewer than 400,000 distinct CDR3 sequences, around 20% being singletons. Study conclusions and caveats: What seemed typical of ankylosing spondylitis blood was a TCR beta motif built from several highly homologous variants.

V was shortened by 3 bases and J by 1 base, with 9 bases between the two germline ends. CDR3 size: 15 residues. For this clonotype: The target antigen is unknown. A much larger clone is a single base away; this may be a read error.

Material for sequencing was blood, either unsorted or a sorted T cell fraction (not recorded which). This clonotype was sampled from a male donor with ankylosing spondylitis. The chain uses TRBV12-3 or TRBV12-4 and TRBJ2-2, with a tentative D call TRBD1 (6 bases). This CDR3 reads CASSFAGENTGELFF. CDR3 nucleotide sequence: TGTGCCAGCAGTTTTGCAGGGGAGAACACCGGGGAGCTGTTTTTT.